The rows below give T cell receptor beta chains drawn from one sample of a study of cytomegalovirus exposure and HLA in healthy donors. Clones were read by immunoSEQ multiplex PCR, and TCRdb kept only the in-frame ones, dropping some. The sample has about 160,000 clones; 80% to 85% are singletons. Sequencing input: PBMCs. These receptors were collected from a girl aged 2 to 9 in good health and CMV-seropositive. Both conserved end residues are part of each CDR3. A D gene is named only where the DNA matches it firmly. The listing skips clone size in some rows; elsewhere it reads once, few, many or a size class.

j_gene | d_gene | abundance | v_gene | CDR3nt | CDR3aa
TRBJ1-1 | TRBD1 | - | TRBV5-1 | TGCGCCAGCAGCATCCTCAGGGGGGCGAACACTGAAGCTTTCTTT | CASSILRGANTEAFF
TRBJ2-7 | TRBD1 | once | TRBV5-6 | TGTGCCAGCAGCGGGAGCGGGACAGGGTTCGGCGAGCAGTACTTC | CASSGSGTGFGEQYF
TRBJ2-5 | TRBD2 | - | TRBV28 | TGTGCCAGCACCCGAAGACCCGAGGCTAGCGGGGTAGAGACCCAGTACTTC | CASTRRPEASGVETQYF
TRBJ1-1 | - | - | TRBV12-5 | TGTGCTAGTGCTCAGGGTTTGATCTCTGAAGCTTTCTTT | CASAQGLISEAFF
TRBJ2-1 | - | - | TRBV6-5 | TGTGCCAGCAGTTACTCGCCTAGGAATGAGCAGTTCTTC | CASSYSPRNEQFF
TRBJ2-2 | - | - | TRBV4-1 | TGCGCCAGCAGCCAAGGCTCGGGGTGGGTCACCGGGGAGCTGTTTTTT | CASSQGSGWVTGELFF
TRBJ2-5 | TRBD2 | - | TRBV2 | TGTGCCAGCAGTTTTGAGCCGGGACTATTAAACTTC | CASSFEPGLLNF
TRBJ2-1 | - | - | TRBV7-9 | TGTGCCAGCAGCTTAGGTCCTTACAATGAGCAGTTCTTC | CASSLGPYNEQFF
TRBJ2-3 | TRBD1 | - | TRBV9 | TGTGCCAGCAGCGTCGAGACAGGGCCTGGCACAGATACGCAGTATTTT | CASSVETGPGTDTQYF
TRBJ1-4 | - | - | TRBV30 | TGTGCCTGGAGTGTGGGAGGGGTTAATGAAAAACTGTTTTTT | CAWSVGGVNEKLFF
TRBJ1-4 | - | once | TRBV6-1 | TGTGCCAGCAGGGAAACCATTGGCGAAAAACTGTTTTTT | CASRETIGEKLFF
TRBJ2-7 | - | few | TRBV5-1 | TGCGCCAGCAGCTTGGCTGTAGACTACGAGCAGTACTTC | CASSLAVDYEQYF
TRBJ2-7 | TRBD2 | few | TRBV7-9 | TGTGCCAGCAGCTTACTAGCGGGGAACTACGAGCAGTACTTC | CASSLLAGNYEQYF
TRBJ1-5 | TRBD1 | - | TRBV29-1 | TGCAGCGTTGGGACAGGGGGCGGTCAGCCCCAGCATTTT | CSVGTGGGQPQHF
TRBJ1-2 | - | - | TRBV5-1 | TGCGCCAGCAGCTCGACGGGGGAGAGTTATCGCTATGGCTACACCTTC | CASSSTGESYRYGYTF
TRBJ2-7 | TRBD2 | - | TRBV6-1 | TGTGCCAGCAGCGAGACTAGCGGGAGCTCCTACGAGCAGTACTTC | CASSETSGSSYEQYF